Presented here are 10 T cell receptor beta chains from one specimen sequenced in a study of T-cell reconstitution after alpha-beta-depleted transplantation in children. Molecular barcoding with unique molecular identifiers was used for the TCRbeta library. TCRdb passed the PCR reads through MiXCR, listing each CDR3 protein once. This sample has about 110,000 distinct CDR3 sequences, with around 6.4% found just once. Here the sequenced sample was PBMCs, mostly from graft donor cells, taken 360 days after TCRalphabeta/CD19-depleted stem cell transplant. All receptors come from a male patient aged 2 to 10 who had a stem cell transplant for acute lymphoblastic leukemia, so the T cells may come from the graft donor.

The chain couples TRBV20-1 to TRBJ1-5; a weak D match, TRBD1 (6 bases). The CDR3 extends over 15 amino acids. The germline CDR1 and CDR2 sequences are DFQATT and SNEGSKA (reference sequence). V lost 0 bases, J lost 6 bases, and 15 bases lay in between. CDR3: CSAREPSGVSQPQHF. The CDR3 DNA follows: TGCAGTGCTAGAGAGCCCTCAGGGGTAAGTCAGCCCCAGCATTTT.

This clonotype was observed many times. The chain employs TRBV12-3 or TRBV12-4 and TRBJ2-7; no firm D call. The CDR3 extends over 13 amino acids. Trimming took 3 bases from V and 7 from J, leaving 13 bases between them. The CDR3 nucleotides read TGTGCCAGCAGTTTCGGGTACTCTGAGGAGCAGTACTTC. It encodes CASSFGYSEEQYF.

This clonotype came up many times. This chain links TRBV11-2 with TRBJ1-1; D remains ambiguous. Looked up from germline, CDR1 is SGHAT and CDR2 is FQNNGV. V lost 1 base, J lost 2 bases, and 5 bases lay in between. The CDR3 loop spans 13 amino acids. The CDR3 region is CASSLGGNTEAFF. In DNA, the CDR3 is TGTGCCAGCAGCTTAGGGGGAAACACTGAAGCTTTCTTT.

This clonotype was counted a few times. This sequence joins TRBV9 and TRBJ2-1; 9 bases match TRBD2. The ends lost 0 bases at V and 5 bases at J; junction bases unmatched: 3. The CDR3 totals 15 residues. CDR1 is SGDLS and CDR2 is YYNGEE in the germline V gene. CDR3: CASSVVLAGHNEQFF. CDR3 nucleotides: TGTGCCAGCAGCGTAGTGCTAGCGGGGCACAATGAGCAGTTCTTC. Full variable domain (rest looked up from reference TRBV9 and TRBJ2-1): DSGVTQTPKHLITATGQRVTLRCSPRSGDLSVYWYQQSLDQGLQFLIQYYNGEERAKGNILERFSAQQFPDLHSELNLSSLELGDSALYFCASSVVLAGHNEQFFGPGTRLTVL.

The V call is TRBV27, the J call TRBJ2-1; D may be TRBD1 (5 bases). The ends were cut back, 7 bases at V and 4 bases at J, with 14 bases in the middle. The V gene's germline CDR1 is MNHEY and CDR2 SMNVEV (reference sequence). The CDR3 totals 14 residues. CDR3 region: CASTPVDRYNEQFF. In nucleotides, the CDR3 is TGTGCCAGCACTCCCGTCGACAGATACAATGAGCAGTTCTTC.

This chain connects TRBV7-2 to TRBJ2-7; unclear D gene. The germline V and J ends were trimmed by 0 bases and 2 bases, with 11 bases remaining between them. The CDR3 has 15 residues. Germline assignment: CDR1 SGHTA and CDR2 FQGNSA. CDR3 DNA sequence: TGTGCCAGCAGCTTAGCAGGAAAACAAGCCTACGAGCAGTACTTC. This encodes CASSLAGKQAYEQYF.

This clonotype was detected ten times or more. The chain is built from TRBV3-1 and TRBJ2-1, with 8 nucleotides matching TRBD2. The CDR3 is 15 amino acids. The germline gives CDR1 LGHDT, CDR2 YNNKEL (reference sequence). With V trimmed by 1 base and J by 9 bases, 8 bases remained unmatched. CDR3 residues: CASSQGPGTRGEQFF. Here the CDR3 DNA reads TGTGCCAGCAGCCAAGGGCCCGGGACTAGAGGTGAGCAGTTCTTC.

In this sample, this clonotype turned up many times. V and J are TRBV2 and TRBJ1-1; unclear D gene. Germline-derived CDR1 and CDR2 are SNHLY and FYNNEI. The length of the CDR3 is 14 residues. V was clipped by 4 bases and J by 0 bases, with 9 bases between them. CDR3 bases: TGTGCCAGCAGTGGAGGGTACATGAACACTGAAGCTTTCTTT. Its protein product is CASSGGYMNTEAFF. The complete variable domain, with remaining parts taken from reference TRBV2 and TRBJ1-1, reads EPEVTQTPSHQVTQMGQEVILRCVPISNHLYFYWYRQILGQKVEFLVSFYNNEISEKSEIFDDQFSVERPDGSNFTLKIRSTKLEDSAMYFCASSGGYMNTEAFFGQGTRLTVV.

This clonotype has just a few counts. This rearrangement joins TRBV21-1 to TRBJ1-2. TRBV21-1 constitutes a pseudogene. The CDR3 length is 16 residues. CDR3 residues: CASSKALEEVIYGYTF. The CDR3 nucleotides read TGTGCCAGCAGCAAAGCGCTGGAGGAGGTGATTTATGGCTACACCTTC.

In this sample, this clonotype turned up a few times. V is TRBV7-9 and J is TRBJ2-7, with D perhaps TRBD2 (6 bases). The CDR3 has 14 amino acids. Trimming left V 6 bases short and J 6 bases short, with 18 bases between. Germline V gives CDR1 SEHNR, CDR2 FQNEAQ (reference sequence). CDR3 nucleotide sequence: TGTGCCAGCAGTCCCGTACGGGAGTACGCCGAGCAGTACTTC. This codes for CASSPVREYAEQYF. Full variable domain (rest looked up from reference TRBV7-9 and TRBJ2-7): DTGVSQNPRHKITKRGQNVTFRCDPISEHNRLYWYRQTLGQGPEFLTYFQNEAQLEKSRLLSDRFSAERPKGSFSTLEIQRTEQGDSAMYLCASSPVREYAEQYFGPGTRLTVT.